This T cell receptor beta chain was identified during a study of neurological immune-mediated disorders. This clonotype appeared many times. Its antigen remains unidentified. Findings of the study overall: Expanded clones shared no identical CDR3 amino acid sequences across subjects, which suggested private TCR-beta repertoires in all groups.

The CDR3 sequence is 14 residues long. With 4 bases removed from V and 4 bases from J, the gap between germline ends came to 10 bases. 5'RACE with 10-nucleotide random UMIs produced the cDNA. TCRdb called the 5' RACE reads again in MiXCR, with one record for every CDR3 protein. The table shows some 16,000 distinct CDR3 sequences, with 9% occurring only once. Blood bank volunteers in Maryland, USA, served as healthy controls. The clonotype comes from a man between 50 and 59 years old in good health. This chain joins TRBV12-3 or TRBV12-4 and TRBJ1-4; no definite D call. The sequencing input was CD8+ T cells from blood. CDR3 nucleotides: TGTGCCAGCAGTTCAAACATTGATAATGAAAAACTGTTTTTT. The encoded protein is CASSSNIDNEKLFF.